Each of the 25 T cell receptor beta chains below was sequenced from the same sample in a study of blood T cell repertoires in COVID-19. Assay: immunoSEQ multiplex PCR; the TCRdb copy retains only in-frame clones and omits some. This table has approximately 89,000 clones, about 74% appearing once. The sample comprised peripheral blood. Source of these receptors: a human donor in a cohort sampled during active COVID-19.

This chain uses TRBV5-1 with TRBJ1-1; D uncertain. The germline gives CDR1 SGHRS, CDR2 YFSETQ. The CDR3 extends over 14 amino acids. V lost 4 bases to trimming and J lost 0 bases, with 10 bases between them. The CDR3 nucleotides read TGCGCCAGCAGCAGCACAGAAATGAACACTGAAGCTTTCTTT. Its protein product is CASSSTEMNTEAFF.

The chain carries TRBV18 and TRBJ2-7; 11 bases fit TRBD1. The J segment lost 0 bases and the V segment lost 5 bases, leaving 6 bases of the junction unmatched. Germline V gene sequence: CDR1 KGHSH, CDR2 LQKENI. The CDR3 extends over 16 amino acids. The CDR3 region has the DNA TGTGCCAGCTCATCTAGGACAGGGGGCTCCTCCTACGAGCAGTACTTC. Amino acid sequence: CASSSRTGGSSYEQYF.

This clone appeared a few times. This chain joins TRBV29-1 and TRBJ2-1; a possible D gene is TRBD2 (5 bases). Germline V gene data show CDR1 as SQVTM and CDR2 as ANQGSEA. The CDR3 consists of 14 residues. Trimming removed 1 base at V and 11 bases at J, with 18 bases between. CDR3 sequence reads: CSVEGMGTAVQQFF. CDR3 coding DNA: TGCAGCGTTGAAGGGATGGGTACAGCGGTTCAGCAGTTCTTC.

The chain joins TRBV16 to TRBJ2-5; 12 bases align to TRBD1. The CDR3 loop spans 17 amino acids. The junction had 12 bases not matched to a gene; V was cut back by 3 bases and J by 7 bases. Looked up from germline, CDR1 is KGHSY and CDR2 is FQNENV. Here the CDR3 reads CASSQFSGTGGFGTQYF. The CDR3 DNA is TGTGCCAGCAGCCAGTTCTCCGGGACAGGGGGCTTCGGGACCCAGTACTTC.

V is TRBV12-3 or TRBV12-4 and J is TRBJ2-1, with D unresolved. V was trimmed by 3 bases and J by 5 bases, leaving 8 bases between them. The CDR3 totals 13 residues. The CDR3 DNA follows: TGTGCCAGCAGTTTTTGGCCAAACAATGAGCAGTTCTTC. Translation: CASSFWPNNEQFF.

The CDR3 bases are TGTGCCAGCAGCCAAGAAGGGGGTGCGGAGATTAATGAAAAACTGTTTTTT. It yields the protein CASSQEGGAEINEKLFF. This rearrangement joins TRBV4-2 to TRBJ1-4; weak D call: TRBD1 (6 bases). From germline, CDR1 is LGHNA and CDR2 YNFKEQ. Trimming took off 0 bases at V and 4 bases at J, with 15 bases between the two ends. There are 17 residues in the CDR3.

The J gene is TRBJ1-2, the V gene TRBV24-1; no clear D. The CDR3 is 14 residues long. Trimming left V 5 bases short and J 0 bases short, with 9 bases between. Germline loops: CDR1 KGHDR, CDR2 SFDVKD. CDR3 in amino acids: CATSGRGTNYGYTF. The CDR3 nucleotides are TGTGCCACCAGTGGTCGAGGGACTAACTATGGCTACACCTTC.

Here the CDR3 reads CAWNLLAGGSGELFF. The CDR3 region has the DNA TGTGCCTGGAACCTACTAGCGGGAGGGTCCGGGGAGCTGTTTTTT. The J gene is TRBJ2-2, the V gene TRBV30; 13 positions match TRBD2. The CDR3 is 15 amino acids. The V gene's germline CDR1 is GTSNPN and CDR2 SVGIG (reference sequence). Trimming cost V 4 bases and J 6 bases; bases outside gene matches: 5.

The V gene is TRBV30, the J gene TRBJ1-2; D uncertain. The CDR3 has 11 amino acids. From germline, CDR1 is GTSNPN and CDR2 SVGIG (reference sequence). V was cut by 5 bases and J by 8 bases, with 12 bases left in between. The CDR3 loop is CAWGRGGGYTF. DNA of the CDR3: TGTGCCTGGGGACGAGGAGGGGGCTACACCTTC.

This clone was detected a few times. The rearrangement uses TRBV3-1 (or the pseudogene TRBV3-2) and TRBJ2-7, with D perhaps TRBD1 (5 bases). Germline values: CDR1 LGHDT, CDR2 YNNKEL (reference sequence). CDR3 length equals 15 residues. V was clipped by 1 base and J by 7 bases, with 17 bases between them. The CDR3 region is CASSQGKSRAREQYF. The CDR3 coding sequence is TGTGCCAGCAGCCAAGGAAAGAGCAGGGCGAGGGAGCAGTACTTC.

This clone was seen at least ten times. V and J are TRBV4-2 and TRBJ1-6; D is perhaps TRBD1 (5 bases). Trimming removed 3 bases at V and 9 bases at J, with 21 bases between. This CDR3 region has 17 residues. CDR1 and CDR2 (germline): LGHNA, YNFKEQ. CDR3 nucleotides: TGTGCCAGCAGCCAGCCACCGCGAAAGGGGCTGAGTTCACCCCTCCACTTT. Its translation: CASSQPPRKGLSSPLHF.

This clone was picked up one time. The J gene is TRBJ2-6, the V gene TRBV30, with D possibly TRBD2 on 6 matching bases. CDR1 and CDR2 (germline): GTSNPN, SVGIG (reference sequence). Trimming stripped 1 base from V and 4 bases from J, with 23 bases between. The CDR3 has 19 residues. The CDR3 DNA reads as TGTGCCTGGAGTGCCGCGGGGTCCTCAGACGGATCCGGGGCCAACGTCCTGACTTTC. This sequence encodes CAWSAAGSSDGSGANVLTF.

The CDR3 region is CASSLSDREAKNIQYF. The CDR3 bases are TGTGCCAGCAGCTTATCGGACAGGGAAGCCAAAAACATTCAGTACTTC. The chain employs TRBV7-2 and TRBJ2-4; TRBD1 matches at 8 bases. The V and J ends lost 2 bases and 0 bases, in that order; junction bases with no gene match: 3. Germline loops: CDR1 SGHTA, CDR2 FQGNSA. The CDR3 is made up of 16 amino acids.

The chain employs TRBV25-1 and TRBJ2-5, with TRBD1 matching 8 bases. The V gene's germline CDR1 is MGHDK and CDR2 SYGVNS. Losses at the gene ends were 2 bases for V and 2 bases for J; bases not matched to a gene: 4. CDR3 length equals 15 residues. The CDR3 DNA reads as TGTGCCAGCAGTGAAAACAGGGGGGAGCAAGAGACCCAGTACTTC. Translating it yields CASSENRGEQETQYF.

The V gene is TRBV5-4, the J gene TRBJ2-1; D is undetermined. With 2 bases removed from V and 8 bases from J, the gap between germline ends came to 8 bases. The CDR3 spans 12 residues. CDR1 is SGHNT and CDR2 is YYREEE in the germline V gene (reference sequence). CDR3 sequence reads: CASSFDSYEQFF. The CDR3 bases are TGTGCCAGCAGCTTCGACTCATATGAGCAGTTCTTC.

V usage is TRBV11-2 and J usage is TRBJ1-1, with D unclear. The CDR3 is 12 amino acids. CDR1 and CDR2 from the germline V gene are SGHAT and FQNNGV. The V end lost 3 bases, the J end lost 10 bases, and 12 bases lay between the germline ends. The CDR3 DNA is TGTGCCAGCAGCTTTGCGGCGGATTTAGCTTTCTTT. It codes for CASSFAADLAFF. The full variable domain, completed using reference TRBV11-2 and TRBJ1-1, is EAGVAQSPRYKIIEKRQSVAFWCNPISGHATLYWYQQILGQGPKLLIQFQNNGVVDDSQLPKDRFSAERLKGVDSTLKIQPAKLEDSAVYLCASSFAADLAFFGQGTRLTVV.

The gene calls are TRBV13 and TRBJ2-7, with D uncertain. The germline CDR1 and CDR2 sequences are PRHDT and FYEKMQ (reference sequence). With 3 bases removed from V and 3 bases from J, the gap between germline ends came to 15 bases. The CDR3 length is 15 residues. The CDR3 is CASSFNTPEVYEQYF. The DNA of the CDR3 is TGTGCCAGCAGCTTCAACACCCCTGAGGTCTACGAGCAGTACTTC.

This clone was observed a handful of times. This CDR3 reads CASSYFQNQPQHF. The CDR3 DNA is TGTGCCAGCAGTTACTTCCAGAATCAGCCCCAGCATTTT. This chain joins TRBV6-2 or TRBV6-3 and TRBJ1-5; no definite D call. CDR3 length: 13 amino acids. With 1 base removed from V and 4 bases from J, the gap between germline ends came to 5 bases. Per germline, CDR1 MNHEY and CDR2 SVGEGT.

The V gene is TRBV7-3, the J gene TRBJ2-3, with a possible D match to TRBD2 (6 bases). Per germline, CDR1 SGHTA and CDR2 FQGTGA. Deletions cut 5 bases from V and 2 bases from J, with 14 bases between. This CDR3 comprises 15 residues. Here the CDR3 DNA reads TGTGCCAGCAGCCCCGCCGGAGGGAACACAGATACGCAGTATTTT. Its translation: CASSPAGGNTDTQYF.

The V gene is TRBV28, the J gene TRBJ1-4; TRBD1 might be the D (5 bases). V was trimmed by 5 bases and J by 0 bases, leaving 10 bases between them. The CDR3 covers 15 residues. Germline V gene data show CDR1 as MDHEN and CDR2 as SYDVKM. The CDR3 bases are TGTGCCAGCAGTGGTGGGGGGGCAACTAATGAAAAACTGTTTTTT. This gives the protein CASSGGGATNEKLFF.

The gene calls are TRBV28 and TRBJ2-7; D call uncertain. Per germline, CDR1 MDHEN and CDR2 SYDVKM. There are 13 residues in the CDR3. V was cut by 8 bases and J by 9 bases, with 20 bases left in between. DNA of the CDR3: TGTGCCAGCTGTGGGCAAGACCCCACCTGGCAGTACTTC. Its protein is CASCGQDPTWQYF.

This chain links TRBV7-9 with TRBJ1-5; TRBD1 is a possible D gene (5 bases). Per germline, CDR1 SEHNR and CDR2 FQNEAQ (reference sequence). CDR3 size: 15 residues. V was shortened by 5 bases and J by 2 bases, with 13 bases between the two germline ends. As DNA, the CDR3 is TGTGCCAGCAGCGCCGACAGCCATGGCAATCAGCCCCAGCATTTT. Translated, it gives CASSADSHGNQPQHF. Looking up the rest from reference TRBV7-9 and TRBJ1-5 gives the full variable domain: DTGVSQNPRHKITKRGQNVTFRCDPISEHNRLYWYRQTLGQGPEFLTYFQNEAQLEKSRLLSDRFSAERPKGSFSTLEIQRTEQGDSAMYLCASSADSHGNQPQHFGDGTRLSIL.

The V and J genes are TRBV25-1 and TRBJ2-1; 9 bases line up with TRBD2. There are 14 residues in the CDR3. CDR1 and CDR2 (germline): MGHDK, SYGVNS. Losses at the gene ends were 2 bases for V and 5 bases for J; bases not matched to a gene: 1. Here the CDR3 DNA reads TGTGCCAGCAGTGAAGCGGGGGGGAACAATGAGCAGTTCTTC. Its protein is CASSEAGGNNEQFF.

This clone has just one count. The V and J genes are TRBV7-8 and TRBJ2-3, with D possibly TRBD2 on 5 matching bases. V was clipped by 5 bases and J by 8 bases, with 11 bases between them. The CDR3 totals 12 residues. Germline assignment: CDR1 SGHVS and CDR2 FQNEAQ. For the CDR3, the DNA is TGTGCCAGCAGCCAAACTGCGGGTACGCAGTATTTT. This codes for CASSQTAGTQYF.

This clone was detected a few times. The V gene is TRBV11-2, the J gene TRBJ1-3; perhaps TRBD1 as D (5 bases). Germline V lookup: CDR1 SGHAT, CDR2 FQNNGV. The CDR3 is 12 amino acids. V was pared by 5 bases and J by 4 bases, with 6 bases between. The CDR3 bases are TGTGCCAGCAGCCGACAGGGAAACACCATATATTTT. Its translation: CASSRQGNTIYF. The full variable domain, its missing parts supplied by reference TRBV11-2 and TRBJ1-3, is EAGVAQSPRYKIIEKRQSVAFWCNPISGHATLYWYQQILGQGPKLLIQFQNNGVVDDSQLPKDRFSAERLKGVDSTLKIQPAKLEDSAVYLCASSRQGNTIYFGEGSWLTVV.